Reported below is one T cell receptor (beta chain). Its antigen is currently unknown. The germline V and J ends were trimmed by 11 bases and 0 bases, with 13 bases remaining between them. The CDR3 consists of 14 residues. Per germline, CDR1 MDHEN and CDR2 SYDVKM. These data belong to a study of cytomegalovirus exposure and HLA in healthy donors. Overall study results and limits: In a later analysis, TCR association rates varied by HLA locus: DRB1 most, HLA-C fewest. Certain sequence variants were highly shared and formed a cluster, and this cluster was likely a sequencing artifact.

In the PCR, 60 Vbeta and 13 Jbeta primers were used. Assay used: immunoSEQ multiplex PCR; TCRdb lists only in-frame clones, some missing. The sample lists 150,000 to 170,000 clones; 70% to 80% were seen once. This receptor was taken from a man aged 30-40 years in good health and CMV-seropositive. The chain is built from TRBV28 and TRBJ2-2; D perhaps matches TRBD2 (5 bases). The sample comprised PBMCs. CDR3 residues: CAVSGLANTGELFF. In DNA, the CDR3 is TGTGCCGTATCTGGACTGGCGAACACCGGGGAGCTGTTTTTT.